This TCR beta chain came from a study of T cells in localized non-small cell lung cancer. Notes on the study in general: Appearing in adjacent lung were a median about 50 of the top 100 tumor clones. Owing to sequencing of a solitary tumor region, heterogeneity cannot be discounted.

This clone was detected once. Its antigen is not known. This CDR3 has 14 amino acids. V lost 7 bases and J lost 0, with 12 bases in between. Germline CDR1 reads MNHEY; CDR2 reads SVGAGI. Profiled with immunoSEQ multiplex PCR; TCRdb holds only in-frame clones, not every one. The sample shows over 40,000 clones, 86% of them seen only once. The V gene is TRBV6-5, the J gene TRBJ1-1, with D possibly being TRBD1 (6 bases). This TCR came from a woman between 18 and 55 years old with stage III lung adenocarcinoma. Sequencing used peripheral blood, obtained before any cancer treatment. As DNA, the CDR3 is TGTGCCAGCACCAAGGACAGTTTGAACACTGAAGCTTTCTTT. Protein sequence: CASTKDSLNTEAFF.